These T cell receptor beta chains were read from a single sample in a study of T cell responses to AZD1222 COVID-19 vaccine. Produced via immunoSEQ multiplex PCR; TCRdb's table is partial and in-frame only. The sample includes roughly 80,000 clones, roughly 88% of them seen just once. Sequences were derived from peripheral blood, sampled on day 0 of MenACWY control vaccination. These receptor sequences come from an adult in good health. The CDR3 runs from the conserved cysteine through the conserved F or W. Each record gives: V gene, J gene, clone size, D gene, CDR3 DNA, CDR3 protein. A D gene is named only where the DNA matches it firmly. Size values are once, few and many counts, or a class for expanded clones, and some rows have none.

TRBV29-1	TRBJ1-1	once	TRBD1	TGCAGCGTTGGTGGGGGACAGACTTTCTTT	CSVGGGQTFF
TRBV5-5	TRBJ1-2	once	TRBD1	TGTGCCAGCAGCAGTGGACAGGGGACAGTTAGGTATGGCTACACCTTC	CASSSGQGTVRYGYTF
TRBV29-1	TRBJ2-7	NA	TRBD1	TGCAGCGTTGAATCCCGGACAGGGGACTACGAGCAGTACTTC	CSVESRTGDYEQYF
TRBV4-3	TRBJ1-2	NA	NA	TGCGCCAGCAGCCAAGATAGGGGAAAGGGCTACACCTTC	CASSQDRGKGYTF
TRBV9	TRBJ1-4	NA	TRBD1	TGTGCCAGCAGCATACGGACAGGAACTAATGAAAAACTGTTTTTT	CASSIRTGTNEKLFF
TRBV25-1	TRBJ2-2	NA	NA	TGTGCCAGCAGTGACCCCACAAGGCGCACCGGGGAGCTGTTTTTT	CASSDPTRRTGELFF
TRBV6-2/TRBV6-3	TRBJ1-2	NA	NA	TGTGCCAGCAGTCCCGAGGACGGGGAGAACCACTATGGCTACACCTTC	CASSPEDGENHYGYTF
TRBV20-1	TRBJ1-4	NA	NA	TGCAGTGCTAGATATCGGGCGGGACTGTTTTTT	CSARYRAGLFF
TRBV29-1	TRBJ1-2	NA	TRBD1	TGCAGCGTGGTAACAGGGGTTACTGGCTACACCTTC	CSVVTGVTGYTF
TRBV13	TRBJ2-3	NA	TRBD2	TGTGCCAGCAGCTTAGGAACTAGCGGGAACACAGATACGCAGTATTTT	CASSLGTSGNTDTQYF
TRBV5-4	TRBJ1-2	few	NA	TGTGCCAGCAGCTTTGGGGGGCAGGACCATTATGGCTACACCTTC	CASSFGGQDHYGYTF
TRBV28	TRBJ1-4	NA	NA	TGTGCCAGCAGTTTAGGGGGGCTAAATGAAAAACTGTTTTTT	CASSLGGLNEKLFF
TRBV7-8	TRBJ1-5	NA	TRBD1	TGTGCCAGCAGCTTAGGGACAGGGTCGTTTCAGCCCCAGCATTTT	CASSLGTGSFQPQHF
TRBV19	TRBJ1-1	NA	TRBD1	TGTGCCAGTAGTGCCCGAGGGGACAGGGGTTCAAATACGGCTTTCTTT	CASSARGDRGSNTAFF
TRBV5-1	TRBJ1-1	NA	TRBD1	TGCGCCAGCATGGACAGGGGACACACTGAAGCTTTCTTT	CASMDRGHTEAFF
TRBV18	TRBJ1-3	NA	TRBD1	TGTGCCAGCTCACCGCGACAGGGAGGTGGAAACACCATATATTTT	CASSPRQGGGNTIYF
TRBV9	TRBJ1-1	few	NA	TGTGCCAGCAGCGCCGTTGGGGGCACTGAAGCTTTCTTT	CASSAVGGTEAFF
TRBV19	TRBJ1-1	NA	NA	TGTGCCAGTACAGGAAATTTTATGAACACTGAAGCTTTCTTT	CASTGNFMNTEAFF
TRBV5-4	TRBJ2-2	NA	NA	TGTGCCAGCAGTGACCGGGACTCCACCGGGGAGCTGTTTTTT	CASSDRDSTGELFF
TRBV11-2	TRBJ1-1	NA	TRBD1	TGTGCCAGCAGCGACAGGGGAATGGCGGAGGCTTTCTTT	CASSDRGMAEAFF
TRBV7-2	TRBJ1-1	NA	TRBD1	TGTGCCAGCAGGTTGACAGGGGGGGACACTGAAGCTTTCTTT	CASRLTGGDTEAFF
TRBV7-6	TRBJ1-2	NA	TRBD1	TGTGCCAGCAGCTTAGGTCCCGAGGGTACAGGGGACTATGGCTACACCTTC	CASSLGPEGTGDYGYTF
TRBV7-3	TRBJ1-2	NA	TRBD1	TGTGCCAGCAGTCCGGGACAGGGACTTAACTATGGCTACACCTTC	CASSPGQGLNYGYTF
TRBV25-1	TRBJ1-5	NA	NA	TGTGCCAGCAGTGAATCGGCAAATCAGCCCCAGCATTTT	CASSESANQPQHF
TRBV7-8	TRBJ2-1	NA	TRBD2	TGTGCCAGCAGCGAACTAGCGGGGCAAACCTACAATGAGCAGTTCTTC	CASSELAGQTYNEQFF
TRBV6-5	TRBJ1-5	NA	TRBD1	TGTGCCGGGGGGACAGGGAATCAGCCCCAGCATTTT	CAGGTGNQPQHF
TRBV7-2	TRBJ2-7	NA	TRBD1	TGTGCCAGCAGATCCGGACAGGGGGCGTCATACGAGCAGTACTTC	CASRSGQGASYEQYF
TRBV6-5	TRBJ1-1	NA	TRBD1	TGTGCCAGCAGTTACGAGGGGGCCTCGAACACTGAAGCTTTCTTT	CASSYEGASNTEAFF
TRBV5-6	TRBJ2-2	NA	NA	TGTGCCAGCAGCGCCCCACCGGGGGAGCTGTTTTTT	CASSAPPGELFF
TRBV11-2	TRBJ1-6	NA	NA	TGTGCCAGCAGCTTATCGGACAGTAATTCACCCCTCCACTTT	CASSLSDSNSPLHF
TRBV2	TRBJ1-1	NA	NA	TGTGCCAGCAGAACACCCGGACAGCCGAACACTGAAGCTTTCTTT	CASRTPGQPNTEAFF
TRBV4-3	TRBJ2-3	NA	NA	TGCGCCAGCAGCCAAGACTCCGGGACACCAGATACGCAGTATTTT	CASSQDSGTPDTQYF
TRBV27	TRBJ2-7	NA	TRBD1	TGTGCCAGCAGTTTAGAAGGGGACAGGGTCTACGAGCAGTACTTC	CASSLEGDRVYEQYF
TRBV7-8	TRBJ1-1	NA	NA	TGTGCCAGCAGCCTAGGGGGAGGGTTAACTGAAGCTTTCTTT	CASSLGGGLTEAFF
TRBV6-5	TRBJ1-5	NA	NA	TGTGCCAGCAAGGTACACAGCAATCAGCCCCAGCATTTT	CASKVHSNQPQHF
TRBV9	TRBJ2-7	NA	NA	TGTGCCAGCAGCGTAGGGCCCGACCCTTCCTACGAGCAGTACTTC	CASSVGPDPSYEQYF
TRBV19	TRBJ2-7	NA	NA	TGTGCCAGTAGTCCGACAGCTACTCCTACGAAGCAGTACTTC	CASSPTATPTKQYF
TRBV27	TRBJ2-7	NA	TRBD2	TGTGCCAGCAGCCCCGGGACTAGCTTTGAGCAGTACTTC	CASSPGTSFEQYF
TRBV19	TRBJ1-2	NA	TRBD1	TGTGCCAGTAGTACGGGACAGGGGTATGGCTACACCTTC	CASSTGQGYGYTF
TRBV6-2/TRBV6-3	TRBJ2-2	NA	NA	TGTGCCAGCAGTTACTCGAAGCCAGGCACCGGGGAGCTGTTTTTT	CASSYSKPGTGELFF
TRBV11-2	TRBJ1-2	once	NA	TGTGCCAGCAGCTTAGGGGGCGGTAACTATGGCTACACCTTC	CASSLGGGNYGYTF
TRBV5-4	TRBJ1-1	NA	NA	TGTGCCAGCAGCTTACCTTGGGAGAACACTGAAGCTTTCTTT	CASSLPWENTEAFF
TRBV6-1	TRBJ1-2	NA	NA	TGTGCCAGCAGTGAATCTGGGGGGCCGACTAACTATGGCTACACCTTC	CASSESGGPTNYGYTF
TRBV6-5	TRBJ1-1	NA	NA	TGTGCCAGCCGTTGGGTTGAAGCTTTCTTT	CASRWVEAFF
TRBV11-2	TRBJ1-5	NA	NA	TGTGCCAGCAGCCCCGGCCCGGGAGCCCAGCATTTT	CASSPGPGAQHF
TRBV7-7	TRBJ2-2	NA	TRBD2	TGTGCTAGCAGCAGCGGGACTAGCAGAACCGGGGAGCTGTTTTTT	CASSSGTSRTGELFF
TRBV7-2	TRBJ1-2	NA	NA	TGTGCCAGCAGCCAGGTGGGCCTTGACTATGGCTACACCTTC	CASSQVGLDYGYTF
TRBV18	TRBJ1-3	NA	TRBD1	TGTGCCAGCTCACCACGGGACAGCTCTGGAAACACCATATATTTT	CASSPRDSSGNTIYF
TRBV11-3	TRBJ2-1	NA	TRBD2	TGTGCCAGCAGCTTACGGCTAGCGGGCGTCAATGAGCAGTTCTTC	CASSLRLAGVNEQFF
TRBV29-1	TRBJ1-1	NA	TRBD1	TGCAGCGTGCAGACAGGGGGCGTCACTGAAGCTTTCTTT	CSVQTGGVTEAFF